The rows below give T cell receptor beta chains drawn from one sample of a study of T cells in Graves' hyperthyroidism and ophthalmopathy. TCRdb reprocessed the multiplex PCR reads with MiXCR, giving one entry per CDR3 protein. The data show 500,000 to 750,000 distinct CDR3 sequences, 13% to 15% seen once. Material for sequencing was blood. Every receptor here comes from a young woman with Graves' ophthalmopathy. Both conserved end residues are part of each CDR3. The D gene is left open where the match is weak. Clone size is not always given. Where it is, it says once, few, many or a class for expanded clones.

CASSVTWTSGRDYNEQFF | TGTGCCAGCAGCGTAACCTGGACTAGCGGGAGGGATTACAATGAGCAGTTCTTC | TRBV9 | many | TRBJ2-1 | TRBD2
CSASGLADSYEQYF | TGCAGTGCGTCGGGACTAGCGGACTCCTACGAGCAGTACTTC | TRBV20-1 | once | TRBJ2-7 | TRBD2
CASTYRGAKSFF | TGTGCCAGCACTTATAGGGGGGCAAAGAGTTTCTTT | TRBV2 | many | TRBJ1-1 | .
CASSLVADSNQPQHF | TGTGCCAGCAGCTTAGTAGCGGATAGCAATCAGCCCCAGCATTTT | TRBV7-2 | many | TRBJ1-5 | .
CASSFADEAFF | TGTGCCAGCAGTTTTGCTGATGAAGCTTTCTTT | TRBV12-3/TRBV12-4 | . | TRBJ1-1 | .
CASSRGFQGSNQPQHF | TGTGCCAGCAGTCGCGGTTTTCAGGGGAGCAATCAGCCCCAGCATTTT | TRBV28 | many | TRBJ1-5 | .
CASSTGTVNQPQHF | TGTGCCAGCAGTACCGGGACAGTTAATCAGCCCCAGCATTTT | TRBV2 | . | TRBJ1-5 | TRBD1
CASSSLLAGGPQAYEQYF | TGTGCCAGCAGTTCCTTACTAGCGGGAGGGCCGCAAGCCTACGAGCAGTACTTC | TRBV28 | . | TRBJ2-7 | TRBD2
CATSDLGNTIYF | TGTGCCACCAGTGACCTTGGAAACACCATATATTTT | TRBV24-1 | many | TRBJ1-3 | .
CASSLRGVGGAFTDTQYF | TGTGCCAGCAGCTTACGAGGTGTTGGGGGGGCCTTCACAGATACGCAGTATTTT | TRBV7-2 | many | TRBJ2-3 | .
CSAGLAGDNEQFF | TGCAGTGCAGGACTAGCGGGAGACAATGAGCAGTTCTTC | TRBV20-1 | many | TRBJ2-1 | TRBD2
CASDSTSSGHTGELFF | TGTGCCAGCGATTCGACGAGTAGCGGGCACACCGGGGAGCTGTTTTTT | TRBV7-2 | few | TRBJ2-2 | TRBD2
CASSPGGGLGRYNEQFF | TGCGCCAGCAGCCCCGGCGGGGGCCTGGGGAGGTACAATGAGCAGTTCTTC | TRBV4-3 | few | TRBJ2-1 | .
CASKGGGQETQYF | TGTGCCAGCAAGGGAGGGGGCCAAGAGACCCAGTACTTC | TRBV2 | many | TRBJ2-5 | .
CACTGLPDQYF | TGTGCCTGCACGGGACTCCCGGACCAGTACTTC | TRBV30 | many | TRBJ2-5 | .
CASSLAVGFGANVLTF | TGTGCCAGCAGCTTAGCAGTAGGGTTCGGGGCCAACGTCCTGACTTTC | TRBV7-9 | few | TRBJ2-6 | .
CASSLTPLAGGSETQYF | TGTGCCAGCAGCTTAACCCCCCTAGCGGGAGGGTCGGAGACCCAGTACTTC | TRBV7-3 | . | TRBJ2-5 | TRBD2
CASTGGTSGSVDTQYF | TGTGCCAGCACCGGTGGGACTAGCGGGAGTGTCGATACGCAGTATTTT | TRBV7-9 | . | TRBJ2-3 | TRBD2
CASSSGSRGNSDGYTF | TGTGCCAGCAGCTCCGGTTCACGGGGGAATTCGGATGGCTACACCTTC | TRBV11-1 | many | TRBJ1-2 | .
CASSLDGRGLGETQYF | TGTGCCAGCAGCTTAGACGGGAGGGGGCTCGGGGAGACCCAGTACTTC | TRBV7-9 | many | TRBJ2-5 | .
CASSLTGTGGYEQYF | TGTGCCAGCAGCTTAACCGGGACAGGGGGCTACGAGCAGTACTTC | TRBV7-2 | medium-sized | TRBJ2-7 | TRBD1
CASSLRQGAGNTQYF | TGTGCCAGCAGTCTCCGACAAGGGGCAGGGAATACGCAGTATTTT | TRBV27 | few | TRBJ2-3 | .
CASSLGPRQYF | TGTGCCAGCAGTTTGGGACCTCGCCAGTACTTC | TRBV12-3/TRBV12-4 | many | TRBJ2-5 | .
CSASPGTEVTNEQFF | TGCAGTGCTAGTCCGGGAACAGAGGTGACCAATGAGCAGTTCTTC | TRBV20-1 | many | TRBJ2-1 | .
CASSPLQGPQSEAFF | TGTGCCAGCAGCCCCTTACAGGGGCCGCAATCTGAAGCTTTCTTT | TRBV7-3 | . | TRBJ1-1 | TRBD1
CASSQGTEQPQHF | TGTGCCAGCTCACAAGGGACAGAACAGCCCCAGCATTTT | TRBV18 | many | TRBJ1-5 | TRBD1
CSARWREGPMNEQFF | TGCAGTGCCAGATGGAGGGAGGGCCCAATGAATGAGCAGTTCTTC | TRBV20-1 | . | TRBJ2-1 | TRBD2
CALFSGRSQDTQYF | TGTGCCCTGTTTAGCGGGAGAAGTCAGGATACGCAGTATTTT | TRBV10-3 | many | TRBJ2-3 | TRBD2
CASSLVGGQGAGANVLTF | TGTGCCAGCAGCTTAGTTGGCGGGCAGGGTGCTGGGGCCAACGTCCTGACTTTC | TRBV11-2 | many | TRBJ2-6 | .
CASSLDLRIRHNEQFF | TGTGCCAGCAGCTTAGATCTCAGGATTAGGCACAATGAGCAGTTCTTC | TRBV7-9 | many | TRBJ2-1 | .
CASSRTLAGGNEQFF | TGTGCCAGCAGTCGAACCCTAGCGGGAGGGAATGAGCAGTTCTTC | TRBV2 | . | TRBJ2-1 | TRBD2
CATSGGQANTGELFF | TGTGCCACCAGTGGAGGACAGGCGAACACCGGGGAGCTGTTTTTT | TRBV24-1 | many | TRBJ2-2 | TRBD1
CASSPGTGGLYEQYF | TGCGCCAGCAGCCCCGGGACAGGGGGGTTGTACGAGCAGTACTTC | TRBV4-3 | few | TRBJ2-7 | TRBD1
CASSYLGINTEAFF | TGTGCCAGCAGTTACCTGGGTATCAACACTGAAGCTTTCTTT | TRBV6-6 | many | TRBJ1-1 | .
CATGTGPYNEQFF | TGTGCCACCGGGACTGGACCATACAATGAGCAGTTCTTC | TRBV9 | . | TRBJ2-1 | .
CASSPSGSPGNEQFF | TGCGCCAGCAGCCCCAGCGGGAGCCCGGGGAATGAGCAGTTCTTC | TRBV5-1 | many | TRBJ2-1 | TRBD2
CASSLGLVQFF | TGTGCCAGCAGCCTGGGACTAGTCCAGTTCTTC | TRBV7-3 | . | TRBJ2-1 | TRBD2
CATSDPLRDGNTGELFF | TGTGCCACCAGTGACCCCCTCCGGGACGGCAACACCGGGGAGCTGTTTTTT | TRBV24-1 | few | TRBJ2-2 | .
CSARDREGGYEQYF | TGCAGTGCTAGAGACCGGGAAGGGGGCTACGAGCAGTACTTC | TRBV20-1 | few | TRBJ2-7 | .
CAWERTWRSYGYTF | TGTGCCTGGGAGCGAACGTGGCGGAGCTATGGCTACACCTTC | TRBV30 | many | TRBJ1-2 | .
CAWDRARGNTIYF | TGTGCCTGGGACAGGGCCAGAGGTAACACCATATATTTT | TRBV30 | many | TRBJ1-3 | TRBD1
CASSLRQGTVNTEAFF | TGTGCCAGCTCATTAAGACAGGGGACGGTGAACACTGAAGCTTTCTTT | TRBV18 | many | TRBJ1-1 | TRBD1
CASSLLQGIEAFF | TGTGCCAGCAGTTTGTTACAGGGGATCGAAGCTTTCTTT | TRBV12-3/TRBV12-4 | many | TRBJ1-1 | TRBD1
CASSDRGIVDTEAFF | TGTGCCAGCAGCGACAGGGGAATTGTCGACACTGAAGCTTTCTTT | TRBV7-9 | many | TRBJ1-1 | TRBD1
CSARWGDEQYF | TGCAGTGCTAGATGGGGGGACGAGCAGTACTTC | TRBV20-1 | many | TRBJ2-7 | .